These T cell receptor beta chains were read from a single sample in a study of TIL therapy for anti-PD-1-resistant metastatic lung cancer. Sequencing used immunoSEQ multiplex PCR; TCRdb keeps in-frame clones, though not all of them. The repertoire holds 60,000 or so clones, with about 69% as singletons. This sample comprised blood, obtained at baseline. The receptors derive from a person between 25 and 80 years old with non-small cell lung cancer. Each CDR3 is given with its conserved first and last residue. D genes are given only for firm matches. Clone size, where shown, is once, few, many, or a class for clones that have expanded.

v_gene	d_gene	j_gene	abundance	CDR3aa	CDR3nt
TRBV20-1	-	TRBJ1-5	-	CSARSPQHF	TGCAGTGCTAGATCGCCCCAGCATTTT
TRBV15	-	TRBJ1-3	-	CATSRLAPGAGNTIYF	TGTGCCACCAGCCGACTAGCGCCAGGGGCAGGAAACACCATATATTTT
TRBV5-5	TRBD1	TRBJ2-7	-	CASSFRGLGTYEQYF	TGTGCCAGCAGCTTCAGGGGGCTGGGGACCTACGAGCAGTACTTC
TRBV7-2	-	TRBJ1-1	few	CASSLWGNTEAFF	TGTGCCAGCAGCTTGTGGGGAAACACTGAAGCTTTCTTT
TRBV30	TRBD1	TRBJ1-2	few	CAWSQGTVVHHGGYTF	TGTGCCTGGAGCCAGGGGACAGTCGTCCACCACGGTGGCTACACCTTC
TRBV19	TRBD1	TRBJ2-5	-	CASSKGQEETQYF	TGTGCCAGTAGTAAGGGACAGGAAGAGACCCAGTACTTC
TRBV4-1	-	TRBJ1-5	few	CASSQAGYNQPQHF	TGCGCCAGCAGCCAAGCAGGATACAATCAGCCCCAGCATTTT
TRBV10-1	-	TRBJ2-7	-	CASSESWGPNYEQYF	TGCGCCAGCAGTGAGAGTTGGGGACCGAACTACGAGCAGTACTTC
TRBV19	-	TRBJ1-2	-	CASRRAPQGGLNYGYTF	TGTGCCAGTAGGCGCGCCCCCCAGGGCGGACTTAACTATGGCTACACCTTC
TRBV30	-	TRBJ1-5	few	CAWSVRGNQPQHF	TGTGCCTGGAGTGTAAGGGGGAATCAGCCCCAGCATTTT
TRBV9	-	TRBJ2-1	once	CASSGAPASNEQFF	TGTGCCAGCAGCGGGGCCCCAGCATCCAATGAGCAGTTCTTC
TRBV5-1	-	TRBJ2-1	-	CASTRNLGDEQFF	TGCGCCAGCACCCGGAATCTGGGGGATGAGCAGTTCTTC
TRBV30	-	TRBJ2-5	once	CAWNPGLETQYF	TGTGCCTGGAACCCGGGACTAGAGACCCAGTACTTC
TRBV5-1	-	TRBJ1-1	-	CASSLAFGGVTEAFF	TGCGCCAGCAGCTTGGCCTTTGGGGGGGTGACTGAAGCTTTCTTT
TRBV6-1	TRBD2	TRBJ2-5	-	CASRFGGAVETQYF	TGTGCCAGCAGGTTCGGGGGGGCTGTCGAGACCCAGTACTTC
TRBV19	-	TRBJ1-1	few	CASSIDLTGANTEAFF	TGTGCCAGTAGTATAGATCTGACAGGCGCGAACACTGAAGCTTTCTTT
TRBV30	-	TRBJ2-2	few	CAWSVRGQGNAGELFF	TGTGCCTGGAGTGTACGGGGTCAGGGGAATGCCGGGGAGCTGTTTTTT
TRBV9	-	TRBJ1-1	-	CASSPTGGNTEAFF	TGTGCCAGCAGCCCTACGGGGGGGAACACTGAAGCTTTCTTT
TRBV30	-	TRBJ2-1	-	CAWSPVDEQFF	TGTGCCTGGAGTCCCGTCGATGAGCAGTTCTTC
TRBV4-2	-	TRBJ2-3	-	CASSGEPLFTDTQYF	TGTGCCAGCAGCGGGGAGCCCCTCTTCACAGATACGCAGTATTTT
TRBV7-9	TRBD2	TRBJ2-7	-	CASSRTNLAGGREQYF	TGTGCCAGCAGCCGTACAAATCTGGCGGGAGGGCGCGAGCAGTACTTC
TRBV9	-	TRBJ2-3	-	CASSPPAGDTQYF	TGTGCCAGCAGCCCCCCGGCGGGGGATACGCAGTATTTT
TRBV5-4	TRBD2	TRBJ2-1	once	CASSLGTTSGGLDEQFF	TGTGCCAGCAGCTTGGGAACTACTAGCGGGGGGCTCGATGAGCAGTTCTTC
TRBV6-6	-	TRBJ2-7	-	CASSYLGLRDTYEQYF	TGTGCCAGCAGTTACCTGGGTTTGCGGGATACCTACGAGCAGTACTTC
TRBV27	-	TRBJ1-1	-	CASSPPGDRWTEAFF	TGTGCCAGCAGTCCACCGGGGGATAGGTGGACTGAAGCTTTCTTT
TRBV6-5	TRBD2	TRBJ2-7	-	CASSQLAGDYEQYF	TGTGCCAGCAGTCAACTAGCGGGAGACTACGAGCAGTACTTC
TRBV5-4	TRBD1	TRBJ2-3	-	CASSLARQGDTDTQYF	TGTGCCAGCAGCTTGGCCCGACAGGGGGACACAGATACGCAGTATTTT
TRBV28	-	TRBJ2-7	-	CASSSRAISSYEQYF	TGTGCCAGCAGTTCCAGGGCTATAAGCTCCTACGAGCAGTACTTC
TRBV6-6	TRBD1	TRBJ2-1	-	CASSSPGTGEDEQFF	TGTGCCAGCAGTTCCCCCGGGACAGGGGAGGATGAGCAGTTCTTC
TRBV10-3	-	TRBJ1-5	-	CAISDRGVYSNQPQHF	TGTGCCATCAGTGATCGCGGGGTATATAGCAATCAGCCCCAGCATTTT
TRBV11-2	TRBD1	TRBJ2-2	-	CASSFRRQGGNTGELFF	TGTGCCAGCAGCTTTCGCCGACAGGGTGGAAACACCGGGGAGCTGTTTTTT
TRBV9	-	TRBJ2-3	-	CASSALSDTQYF	TGTGCCAGCAGCGCTCTCTCGGATACGCAGTATTTT